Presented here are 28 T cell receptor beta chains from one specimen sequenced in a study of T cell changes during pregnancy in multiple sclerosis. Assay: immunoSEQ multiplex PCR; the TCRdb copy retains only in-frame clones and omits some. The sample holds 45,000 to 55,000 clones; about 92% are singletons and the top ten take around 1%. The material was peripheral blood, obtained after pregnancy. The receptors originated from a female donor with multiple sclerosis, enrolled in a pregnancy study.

The CDR3 nucleotides are TGCGCCAGCAGTGAAGGCTTCGGGGAGCAGTACTTC. Translating gives CASSEGFGEQYF. The rearrangement links TRBV10-1 to TRBJ2-7; D gene uncertain. Looked up from germline, CDR1 is WNHNN and CDR2 is SYGVQD (reference sequence). The V end was cut by 3 bases, the J end by 7 bases, with 10 bases between. CDR3 length equals 12 residues.

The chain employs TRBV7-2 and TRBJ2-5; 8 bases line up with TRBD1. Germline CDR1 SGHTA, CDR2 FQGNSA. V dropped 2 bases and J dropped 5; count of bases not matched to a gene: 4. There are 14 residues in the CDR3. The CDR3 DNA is TGTGCCAGCAGCTTAATGGCAGGGGGCGAGACCCAGTACTTC. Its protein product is CASSLMAGGETQYF.

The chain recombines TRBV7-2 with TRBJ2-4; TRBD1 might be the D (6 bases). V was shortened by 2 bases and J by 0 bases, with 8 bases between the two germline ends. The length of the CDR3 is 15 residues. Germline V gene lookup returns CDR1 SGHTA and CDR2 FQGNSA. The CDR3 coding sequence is TGTGCCAGCAGCTTACAACAGGGAGCCAAAAACATTCAGTACTTC. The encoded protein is CASSLQQGAKNIQYF.

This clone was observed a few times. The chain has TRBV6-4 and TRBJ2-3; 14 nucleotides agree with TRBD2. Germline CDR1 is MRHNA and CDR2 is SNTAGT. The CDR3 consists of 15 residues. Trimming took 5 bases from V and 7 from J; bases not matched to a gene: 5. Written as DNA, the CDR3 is TGTGCCAGCAGTTCGACTAGCGGGGGGGCAAATACGCAGTATTTT. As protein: CASSSTSGGANTQYF.

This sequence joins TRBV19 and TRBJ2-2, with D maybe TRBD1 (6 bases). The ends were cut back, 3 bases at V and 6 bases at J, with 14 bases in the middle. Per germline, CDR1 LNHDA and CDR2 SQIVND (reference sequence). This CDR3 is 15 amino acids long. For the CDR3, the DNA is TGTGCCAGTAGTATTACGACAGGAATGGCCGGGGAGCTGTTTTTT. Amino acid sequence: CASSITTGMAGELFF.

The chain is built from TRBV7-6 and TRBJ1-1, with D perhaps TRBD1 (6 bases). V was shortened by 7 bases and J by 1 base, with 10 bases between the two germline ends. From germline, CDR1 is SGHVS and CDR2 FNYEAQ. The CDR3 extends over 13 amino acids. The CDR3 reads CASNPTGNTEAFF. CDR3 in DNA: TGTGCCAGCAACCCGACAGGGAACACTGAAGCTTTCTTT.

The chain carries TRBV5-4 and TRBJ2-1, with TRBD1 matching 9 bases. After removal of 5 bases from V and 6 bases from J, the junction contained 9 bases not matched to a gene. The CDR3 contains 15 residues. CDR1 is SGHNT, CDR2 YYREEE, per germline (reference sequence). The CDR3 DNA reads TGTGCCAGCAGTAGGCGGGACAGGGTCGTCAATGAGCAGTTCTTC. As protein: CASSRRDRVVNEQFF.

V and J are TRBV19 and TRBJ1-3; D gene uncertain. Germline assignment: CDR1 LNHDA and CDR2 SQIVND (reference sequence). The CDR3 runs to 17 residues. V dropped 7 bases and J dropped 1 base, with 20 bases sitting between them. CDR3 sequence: CASNQPGSPSSGNTIYF. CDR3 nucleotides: TGTGCCAGTAACCAACCCGGGTCTCCTAGTTCTGGAAACACCATATATTTT.

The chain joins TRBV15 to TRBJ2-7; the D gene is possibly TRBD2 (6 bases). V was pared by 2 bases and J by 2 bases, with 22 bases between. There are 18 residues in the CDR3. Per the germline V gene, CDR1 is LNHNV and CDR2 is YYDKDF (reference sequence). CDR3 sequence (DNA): TGTGCCACCAGCAGAATTACCCAACCCTCGGGGGATCCCTACGAGCAGTACTTC. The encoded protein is CATSRITQPSGDPYEQYF.

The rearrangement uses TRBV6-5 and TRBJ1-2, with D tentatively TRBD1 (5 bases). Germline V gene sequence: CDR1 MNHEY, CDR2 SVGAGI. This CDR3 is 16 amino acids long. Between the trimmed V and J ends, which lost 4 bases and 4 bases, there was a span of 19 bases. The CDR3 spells CASSLIHTSGSYGYTF. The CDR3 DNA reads TGTGCCAGCAGTTTAATCCACACCTCAGGGTCCTATGGCTACACCTTC.

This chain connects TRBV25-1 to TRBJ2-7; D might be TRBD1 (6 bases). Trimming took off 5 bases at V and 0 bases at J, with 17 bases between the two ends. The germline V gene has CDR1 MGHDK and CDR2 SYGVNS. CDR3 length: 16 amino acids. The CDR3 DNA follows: TGTGCCAGCAGTACCCAAACAGGGCACTACTCCTACGAGCAGTACTTC. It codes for CASSTQTGHYSYEQYF.

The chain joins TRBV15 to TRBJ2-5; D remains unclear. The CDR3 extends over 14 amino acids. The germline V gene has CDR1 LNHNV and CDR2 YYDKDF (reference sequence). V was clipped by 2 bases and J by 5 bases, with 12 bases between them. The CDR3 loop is CATSRILDPETQYF. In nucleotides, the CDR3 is TGTGCCACCAGCAGAATCCTAGATCCGGAGACCCAGTACTTC. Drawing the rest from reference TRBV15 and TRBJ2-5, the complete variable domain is DAMVIQNPRYQVTQFGKPVTLSCSQTLNHNVMYWYQQKSSQAPKLLFHYYDKDFNNEADTPDNFQSRRPNTSFCFLDIRSPGLGDTAMYLCATSRILDPETQYFGPGTRLLVL.

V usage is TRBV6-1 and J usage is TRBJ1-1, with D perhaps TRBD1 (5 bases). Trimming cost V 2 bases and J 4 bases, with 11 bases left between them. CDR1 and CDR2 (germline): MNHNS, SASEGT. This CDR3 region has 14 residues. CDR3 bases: TGTGCCAGCAGTGAACAGGGCGGGATCACTGAAGCTTTCTTT. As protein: CASSEQGGITEAFF.

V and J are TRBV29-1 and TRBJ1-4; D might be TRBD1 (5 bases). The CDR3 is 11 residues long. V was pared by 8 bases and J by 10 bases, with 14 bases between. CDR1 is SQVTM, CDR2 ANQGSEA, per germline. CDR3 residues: CSSRAGGKLFF. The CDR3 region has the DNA TGCAGCTCACGGGCGGGGGGAAAACTGTTTTTT. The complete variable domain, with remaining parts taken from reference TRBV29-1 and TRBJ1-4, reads SAVISQKPSRDICQRGTSLTIQCQVDSQVTMMFWYRQQPGQSLTLIATANQGSEATYESGFVIDKFPISRPNLTFSTLTVSNMSPEDSSIYLCSSRAGGKLFFGSGTQLSVL.

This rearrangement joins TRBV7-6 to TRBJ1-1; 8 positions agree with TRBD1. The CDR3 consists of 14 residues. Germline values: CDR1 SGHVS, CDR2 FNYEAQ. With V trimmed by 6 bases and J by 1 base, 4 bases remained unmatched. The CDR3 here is CASSSGGWNTEAFF. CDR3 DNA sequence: TGTGCCAGCAGTTCAGGGGGCTGGAACACTGAAGCTTTCTTT.

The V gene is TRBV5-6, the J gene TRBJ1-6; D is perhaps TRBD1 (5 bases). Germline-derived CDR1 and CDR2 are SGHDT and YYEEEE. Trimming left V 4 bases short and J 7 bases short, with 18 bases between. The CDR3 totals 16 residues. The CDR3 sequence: CASSTTGGAWNSPLHF. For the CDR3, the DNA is TGTGCCAGCAGCACCACCGGTGGGGCTTGGAATTCACCCCTCCACTTT.

CDR3 nucleotides: TGTGCCAGCAGTTATGGGTCCCTATTGTTTGACTGCACCTTC. Translating gives CASSYGSLLFDCTF. J is TRBJ1-2 and V is TRBV6-5, with unresolved D. Germline V lookup: CDR1 MNHEY, CDR2 SVGAGI. The CDR3 sequence is 14 residues long. V was trimmed by 3 bases and J by 13 bases, leaving 21 bases between them.

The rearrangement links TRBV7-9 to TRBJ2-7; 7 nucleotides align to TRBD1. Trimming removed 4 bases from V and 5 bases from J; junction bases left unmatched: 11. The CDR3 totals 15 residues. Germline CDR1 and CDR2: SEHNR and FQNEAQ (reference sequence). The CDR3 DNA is TGTGCCAGCAGCTCGACAGGGTCGAATGGCGACGAGCAGTACTTC. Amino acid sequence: CASSSTGSNGDEQYF.

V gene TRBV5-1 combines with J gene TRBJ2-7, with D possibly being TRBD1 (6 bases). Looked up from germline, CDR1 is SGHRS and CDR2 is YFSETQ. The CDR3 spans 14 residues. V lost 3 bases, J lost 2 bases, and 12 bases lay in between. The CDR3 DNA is TGCGCCAGCAGCTCACAGGGACGCACCTACGAGCAGTACTTC. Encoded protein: CASSSQGRTYEQYF. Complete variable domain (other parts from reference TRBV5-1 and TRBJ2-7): KAGVTQTPRYLIKTRGQQVTLSCSPISGHRSVSWYQQTPGQGLQFLFEYFSETQRNKGNFPGRFSGRQFSNSRSEMNVSTLELGDSALYLCASSSQGRTYEQYFGPGTRLTVT.

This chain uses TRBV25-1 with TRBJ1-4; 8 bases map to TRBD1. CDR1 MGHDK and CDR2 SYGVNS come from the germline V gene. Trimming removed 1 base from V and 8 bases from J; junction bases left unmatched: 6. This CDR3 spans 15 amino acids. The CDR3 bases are TGTGCCAGCAGTGAATCAGGCAGGGGGCCGGAAAAACTGTTTTTT. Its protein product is CASSESGRGPEKLFF.

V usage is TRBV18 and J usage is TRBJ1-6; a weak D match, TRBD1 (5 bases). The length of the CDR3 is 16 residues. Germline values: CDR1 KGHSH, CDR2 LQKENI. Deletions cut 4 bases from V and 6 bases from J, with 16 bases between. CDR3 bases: TGTGCCAGCTCACGTCGCCTACAGGATACTAATTCACCCCTCCACTTT. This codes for CASSRRLQDTNSPLHF.

CDR3 region: CASSWGGRLARAYNEQFF. CDR3 DNA: TGCGCCAGCAGCTGGGGGGGGAGACTAGCGAGGGCCTACAATGAGCAGTTCTTC. V is TRBV5-1 and J is TRBJ2-1; 8 bases are shared with TRBD2. Looked up from germline, CDR1 is SGHRS and CDR2 is YFSETQ. V lost 3 bases, J lost 2 bases, and 13 bases stayed unmatched. The CDR3 has 18 residues.

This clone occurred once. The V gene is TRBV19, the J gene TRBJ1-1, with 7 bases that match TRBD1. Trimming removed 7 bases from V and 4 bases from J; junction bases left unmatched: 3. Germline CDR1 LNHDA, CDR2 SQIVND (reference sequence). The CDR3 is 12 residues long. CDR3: CASIRGITEAFF. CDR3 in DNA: TGTGCCAGTATCAGGGGGATCACTGAAGCTTTCTTT.

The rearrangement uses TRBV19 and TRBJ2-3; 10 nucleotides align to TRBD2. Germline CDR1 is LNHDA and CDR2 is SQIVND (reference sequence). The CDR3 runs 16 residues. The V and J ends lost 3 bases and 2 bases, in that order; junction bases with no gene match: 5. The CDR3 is CASSILAGGPTDTQYF. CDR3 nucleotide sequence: TGTGCCAGTAGTATCTTAGCGGGGGGACCCACAGATACGCAGTATTTT.

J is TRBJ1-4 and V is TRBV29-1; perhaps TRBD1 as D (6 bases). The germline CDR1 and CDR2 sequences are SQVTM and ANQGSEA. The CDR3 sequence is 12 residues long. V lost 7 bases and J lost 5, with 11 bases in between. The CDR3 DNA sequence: TGCAGCGGCGGGGGGCTGAATGAAAAACTGTTTTTT. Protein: CSGGGLNEKLFF.

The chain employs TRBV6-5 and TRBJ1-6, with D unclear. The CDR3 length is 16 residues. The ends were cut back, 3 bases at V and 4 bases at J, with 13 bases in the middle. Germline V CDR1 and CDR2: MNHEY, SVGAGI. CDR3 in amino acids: CASSYDSRSYNSPLHF. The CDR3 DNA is TGTGCCAGCAGTTATGATAGCAGATCTTATAATTCACCCCTCCACTTT.

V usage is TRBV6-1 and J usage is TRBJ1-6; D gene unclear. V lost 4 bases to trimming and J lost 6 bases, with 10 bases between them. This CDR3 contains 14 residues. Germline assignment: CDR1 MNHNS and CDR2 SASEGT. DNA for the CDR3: TGTGCCAGCAGTGCCCGCCACGGTAATTCACCCCTCCACTTT. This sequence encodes CASSARHGNSPLHF.

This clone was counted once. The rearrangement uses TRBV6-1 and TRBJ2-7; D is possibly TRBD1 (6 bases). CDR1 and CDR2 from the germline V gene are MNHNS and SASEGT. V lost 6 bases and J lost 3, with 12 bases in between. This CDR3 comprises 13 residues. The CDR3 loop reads CASSLGQIYEQYF. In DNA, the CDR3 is TGTGCCAGCAGCCTCGGACAGATCTACGAGCAGTACTTC.